The 7 T cell receptor beta chains below all came from one sample that was sequenced in a study of T cell changes during pregnancy in multiple sclerosis. Libraries were prepared by immunoSEQ multiplex PCR; TCRdb keeps only in-frame clonotypes and omits some of them. The table has about 60,000 clones, 90% to 95% seen once. Sequences were derived from CD4+ T cells from peripheral blood mononuclear cells, sampled in the second trimester of pregnancy. The source is a female donor with multiple sclerosis, enrolled in a pregnancy study.

The genes are TRBV4-1 and TRBJ1-4, with D tentatively TRBD1 (5 bases). This CDR3 is built from 15 residues. Trimming pared 4 bases from V and 3 bases from J, leaving 12 bases between. Per the germline V gene, CDR1 is MGHRA and CDR2 is YSYEKL. CDR3 sequence: CASSRDRGANEKLFF. The CDR3 nucleotides read TGCGCCAGCAGCCGGGATAGGGGTGCTAATGAAAAACTGTTTTTT.

The rearrangement links TRBV28 to TRBJ2-7, with 7 bases fitting TRBD1. Germline V lookup: CDR1 MDHEN, CDR2 SYDVKM. The CDR3 loop spans 13 amino acids. V gave up 5 bases and J gave up 2 bases; unmatched junction bases: 3. CDR3: CASSRGQPYEQYF. The CDR3 DNA reads as TGTGCCAGCAGTCGGGGACAGCCCTACGAGCAGTACTTC.

This clone was found once. The rearrangement uses TRBV30 and TRBJ1-1; D gene unclear. The CDR3 sequence is 12 residues long. Trimming left V 2 bases short and J 2 bases short, with 6 bases between. Germline-derived CDR1 and CDR2 are GTSNPN and SVGIG (reference sequence). DNA for the CDR3: TGTGCCTGGAGTCGGAGAAACACTGAAGCTTTCTTT. Translating gives CAWSRRNTEAFF.

In this sample, this clone turned up once. This chain joins TRBV5-1 and TRBJ1-1, with D unresolved. This CDR3 has 12 residues. The germline gives CDR1 SGHRS, CDR2 YFSETQ. The V end was cut by 0 bases, the J end by 7 bases, with 7 bases between. In nucleotides, the CDR3 is TGCGCCAGCAGCTTGGATGGCCTTGAAGCTTTCTTT. This encodes CASSLDGLEAFF.

The chain carries TRBV7-2 and TRBJ1-2; D unresolved. Trimming stripped 8 bases from V and 8 bases from J, with 9 bases between. Germline CDR1 is SGHTA and CDR2 is FQGNSA. The CDR3 is 10 residues long. CDR3 nucleotides: TGTGCCAGCGGAGAGAACGGCTACACCTTC. The encoded protein is CASGENGYTF.

This clone was observed a single time. The chain links TRBV7-3 to TRBJ2-7; D perhaps matches TRBD1 (7 bases). V lost 1 base and J lost 4, with 17 bases in between. This CDR3 comprises 16 residues. Germline V CDR1 and CDR2: SGHTA, FQGTGA. CDR3 region: CASSLKMQGGGYEQYF. CDR3 DNA sequence: TGTGCCAGCAGCTTAAAAATGCAGGGGGGCGGTTACGAGCAGTACTTC. The whole variable domain, remainder taken from reference TRBV7-3 and TRBJ2-7, is GAGVSQTPSNKVTEKGKYVELRCDPISGHTALYWYRQSLGQGPEFLIYFQGTGAADDSGLPNDRFFAVRPEGSVSTLKIQRTERGDSAVYLCASSLKMQGGGYEQYFGPGTRLTVT.

This rearrangement joins TRBV5-1 to TRBJ1-1; D call uncertain. The CDR3 runs to 16 residues. Germline V CDR1 and CDR2: SGHRS, YFSETQ. V shed 3 bases and J shed 2 bases, with 17 bases lying between them. The CDR3, as DNA: TGCGCCAGCAGCTCGGTGAAGGGTGCGGGTAACACTGAAGCTTTCTTT. Its translation is CASSSVKGAGNTEAFF.